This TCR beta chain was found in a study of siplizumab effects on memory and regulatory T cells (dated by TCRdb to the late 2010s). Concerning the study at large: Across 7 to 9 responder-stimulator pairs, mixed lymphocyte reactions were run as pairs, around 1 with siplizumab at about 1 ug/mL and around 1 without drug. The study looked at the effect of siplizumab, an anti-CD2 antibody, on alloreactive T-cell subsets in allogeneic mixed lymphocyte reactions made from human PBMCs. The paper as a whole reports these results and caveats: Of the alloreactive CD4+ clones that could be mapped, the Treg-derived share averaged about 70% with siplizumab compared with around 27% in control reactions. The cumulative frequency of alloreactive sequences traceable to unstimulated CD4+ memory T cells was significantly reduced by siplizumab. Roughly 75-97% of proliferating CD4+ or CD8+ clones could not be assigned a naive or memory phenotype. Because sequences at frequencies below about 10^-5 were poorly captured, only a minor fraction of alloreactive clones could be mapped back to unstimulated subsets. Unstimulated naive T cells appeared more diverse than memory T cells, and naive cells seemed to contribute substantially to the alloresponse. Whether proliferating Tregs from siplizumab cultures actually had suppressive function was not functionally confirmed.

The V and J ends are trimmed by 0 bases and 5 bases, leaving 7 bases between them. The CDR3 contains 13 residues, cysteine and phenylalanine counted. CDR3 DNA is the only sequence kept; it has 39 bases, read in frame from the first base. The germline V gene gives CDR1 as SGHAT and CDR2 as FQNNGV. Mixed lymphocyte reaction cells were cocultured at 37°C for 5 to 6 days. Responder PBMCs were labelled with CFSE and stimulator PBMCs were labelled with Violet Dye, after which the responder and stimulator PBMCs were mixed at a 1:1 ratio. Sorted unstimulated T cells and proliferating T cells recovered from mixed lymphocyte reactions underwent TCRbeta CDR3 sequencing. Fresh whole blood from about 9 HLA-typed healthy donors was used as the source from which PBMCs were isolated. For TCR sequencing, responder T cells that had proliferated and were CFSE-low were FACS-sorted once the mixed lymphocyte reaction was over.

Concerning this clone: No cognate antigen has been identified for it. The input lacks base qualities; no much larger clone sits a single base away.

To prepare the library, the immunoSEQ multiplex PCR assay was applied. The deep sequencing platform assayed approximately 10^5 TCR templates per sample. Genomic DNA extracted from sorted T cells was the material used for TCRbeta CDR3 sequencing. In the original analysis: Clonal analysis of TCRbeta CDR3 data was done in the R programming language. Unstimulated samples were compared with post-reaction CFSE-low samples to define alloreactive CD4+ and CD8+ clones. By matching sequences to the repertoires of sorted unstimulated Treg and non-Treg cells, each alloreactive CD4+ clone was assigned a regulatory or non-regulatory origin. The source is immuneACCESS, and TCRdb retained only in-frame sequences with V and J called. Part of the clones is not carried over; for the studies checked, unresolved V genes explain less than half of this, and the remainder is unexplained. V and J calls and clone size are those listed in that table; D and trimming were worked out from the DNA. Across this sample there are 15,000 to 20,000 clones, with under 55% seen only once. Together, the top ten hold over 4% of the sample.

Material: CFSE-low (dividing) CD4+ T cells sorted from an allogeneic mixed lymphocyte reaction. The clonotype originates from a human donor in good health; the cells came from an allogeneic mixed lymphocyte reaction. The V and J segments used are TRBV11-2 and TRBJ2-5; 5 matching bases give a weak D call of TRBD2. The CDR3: CASSLDTGETQYF. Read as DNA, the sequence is TGTGCCAGCAGCTTAGATACGGGGGAGACCCAGTACTTC.